This is a list of T cell receptor beta chains from one sample in a study of blood T cell repertoires in COVID-19. The table came from immunoSEQ multiplex PCR; TCRdb's copy has only in-frame clones and leaves some out. Among around 310,000 clones listed, approximately 88% were seen once. Sequenced material: PBMCs or T cells enriched from blood (not recorded which). The receptors were sampled from a young man who had recovered from COVID-19. CDR3s include the opening cysteine and the closing phenylalanine or tryptophan. Each record gives: V gene, J gene, CDR3 protein.

TRBV30,TRBJ1-6,CAWRERSLHF
TRBV18,TRBJ2-7,CASSPSAGEQYF
TRBV15,TRBJ2-3,CATSRPNHRGRLTDTQYF
TRBV2,TRBJ2-6,CASSDRDSGANVLTF
TRBV11-2,TRBJ2-1,CASSFTGQLVEQFF
TRBV18,TRBJ2-1,CASSPPIVYNEQFF
TRBV21-1,TRBJ2-1,CADNGTGVNEQFF
TRBV3-1/TRBV3-2,TRBJ2-3,CASSPAGTSYTDTQYF
TRBV28,TRBJ1-5,CASSQPPNDRDGNQPQHF
TRBV14,TRBJ2-1,CASSRPDRYNEQFF
TRBV20-1,TRBJ2-7,CSASPPTKEQYF
TRBV19,TRBJ2-7,CASRGQGTYEQYF
TRBV6-4,TRBJ2-2,CASSEQGRGSTGELFF
TRBV18,TRBJ1-2,CASSPPRRAGPPLEGYTF
TRBV7-6,TRBJ2-4,CASSLEAGLTKNIQYF
TRBV7-9,TRBJ2-2,CASSLQGDTGELFF
TRBV11-3,TRBJ2-1,CASSLDTSVDYNEQFF
TRBV10-1,TRBJ2-3,CASRKGGLGTDTQYF
TRBV9,TRBJ2-1,CASSVGLAGEQFF
TRBV28,TRBJ1-4,CASSLWRPGEKLFF
TRBV19,TRBJ1-4,CASTATGFMANEKLFF
TRBV24-1,TRBJ2-3,CATGGANTDTQYF
TRBV28,TRBJ2-7,CASSPQTSGSLYEQYF
TRBV29-1,TRBJ1-3,CSVEPRDSGNTIYF
TRBV10-2,TRBJ2-4,CASSSRTGAKNIQYF
TRBV2,TRBJ1-5,CASESGGVSNQPQHF
TRBV28,TRBJ1-6,CASSSWTHNSPLHF
TRBV27,TRBJ1-5,CASSLRDRGRGNQPQHF
TRBV18,TRBJ2-4,CASSAGTDKNIQYF
TRBV19,TRBJ2-1,CASSIDGGYREQFF
TRBV6-1,TRBJ1-2,CASSDAMKSGYTF
TRBV5-6,TRBJ1-1,CASSSGRTGRTEAFF